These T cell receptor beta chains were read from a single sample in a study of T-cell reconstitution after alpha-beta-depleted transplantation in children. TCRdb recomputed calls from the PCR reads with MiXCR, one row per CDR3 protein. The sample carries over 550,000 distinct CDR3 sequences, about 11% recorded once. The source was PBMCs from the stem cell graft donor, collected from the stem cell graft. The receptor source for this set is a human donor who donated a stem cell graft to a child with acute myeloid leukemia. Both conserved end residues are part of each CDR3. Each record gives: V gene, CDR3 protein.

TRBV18	CASSHLTSGQDAAKNIQYF
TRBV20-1	CSARLTANTEAFF
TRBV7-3	CASSPSGQGLSSYEQYF
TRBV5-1	CASSSGERGNEQFF
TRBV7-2	CASSSPDRAAYNEQFF
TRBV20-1	CSARESGQPQHF
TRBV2	CASSEGGVGRQETQYF
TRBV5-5	CASSWTDITGELFF
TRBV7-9	CASSPGLAGGTDTQYF
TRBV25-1	CASSESGTGSYGYTF
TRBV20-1	CSARWQGAGYTF
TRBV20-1	CSAVGNEQFF
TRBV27	CASSYKSTDTQYF
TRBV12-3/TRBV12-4	CASSWALAERYEQYF
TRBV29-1	CSVRLLSSYNEQFF
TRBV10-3	CAISESKAGPQAQYF
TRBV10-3	CAISGQAYGYTF
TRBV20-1	CSASREGAYEQYF
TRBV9	CASSATIADQPQHF
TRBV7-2	CASSPTGGGSQPQHF
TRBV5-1	CASSAGLAARTDTQYF
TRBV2	CASTPLNRREETQYF
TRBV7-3	CASSLTDRPRGDTQYF
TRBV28	CASSTSGTLIYEQFF
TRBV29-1	CSVERGPSGTDTQYF
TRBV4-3	CASSQDGGELFF
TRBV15	CATSPEGRGSYNEQFF
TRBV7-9	CASSFWGIQETQYF
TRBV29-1	CSGEAQIKETQYF
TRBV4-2	CASSQVDRRQETQYF
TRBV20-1	CSAQSSGIYNEQFF
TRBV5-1	CASSKLGTGAVTDTQYF
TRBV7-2	CASSSLGRSNQPQHF
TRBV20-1	CSADIRTGATVVYGYTF
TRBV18	CASSPSSGATDTQYF
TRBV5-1	CASSLAGQTIRLYNEQFF
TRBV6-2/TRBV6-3	CASSLVGANYGYTF
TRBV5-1	CASSLWGTWAGGQRTNEQFF
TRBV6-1	CASSRPGTQGRNEQFF
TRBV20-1	CSAREGQGGQPQHF
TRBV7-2	CASSLGRTGVGDEQFF
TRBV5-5	CASSPPGQQETQYF
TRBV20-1	CSADPREQSTDTQYF
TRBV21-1	CASSKGQKRDQPQHF
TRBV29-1	CSVGTGYGLAINSYDQYF
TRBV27	CASSLQTSGRSPETQYF
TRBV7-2	CASSLRQLAGYEQYF
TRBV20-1	CSARGNDGNSNQPQHF
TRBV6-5	CASSYSLQAGELFF
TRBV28	CASSPGGRANEQYF
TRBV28	CASSYTGGALGGHYEQYF
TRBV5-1	CASSLSGTALNIQYF
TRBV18	CASSEETGTWDTQYF
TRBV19	CASSTTHVGGNEQFF
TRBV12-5	CASGLVVGGEAFF